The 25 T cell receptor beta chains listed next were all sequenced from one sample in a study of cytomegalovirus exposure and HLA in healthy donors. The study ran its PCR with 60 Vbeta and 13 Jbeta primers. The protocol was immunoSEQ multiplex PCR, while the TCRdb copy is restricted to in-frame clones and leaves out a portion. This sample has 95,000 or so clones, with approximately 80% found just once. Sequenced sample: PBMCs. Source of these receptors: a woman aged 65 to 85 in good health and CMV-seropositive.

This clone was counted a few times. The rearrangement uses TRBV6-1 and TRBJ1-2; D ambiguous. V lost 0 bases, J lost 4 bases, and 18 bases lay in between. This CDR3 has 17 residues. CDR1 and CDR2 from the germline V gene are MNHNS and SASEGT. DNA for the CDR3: TGTGCCAGCAGTGAAGCCTGGGAGGTTCTGGTCAGCTATGGCTACACCTTC. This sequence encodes CASSEAWEVLVSYGYTF.

This CDR3 reads CAWSVNGGAYEQYF. Here the CDR3 DNA reads TGTGCCTGGAGTGTAAACGGGGGAGCCTACGAGCAGTACTTC. The chain recombines TRBV30 with TRBJ2-7; tentatively, D is TRBD2 (6 bases). The germline V and J ends were trimmed by 0 bases and 2 bases, with 11 bases remaining between them. The germline V gene has CDR1 GTSNPN and CDR2 SVGIG (reference sequence). This CDR3 comprises 14 residues.

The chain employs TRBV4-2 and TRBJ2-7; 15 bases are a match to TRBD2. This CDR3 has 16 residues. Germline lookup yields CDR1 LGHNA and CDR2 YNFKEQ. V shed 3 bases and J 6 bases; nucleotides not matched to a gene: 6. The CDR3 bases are TGTGCCAGCAGCCATGGACTAGCGGGAGGGCAAGGCGAGCAGTACTTC. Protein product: CASSHGLAGGQGEQYF.

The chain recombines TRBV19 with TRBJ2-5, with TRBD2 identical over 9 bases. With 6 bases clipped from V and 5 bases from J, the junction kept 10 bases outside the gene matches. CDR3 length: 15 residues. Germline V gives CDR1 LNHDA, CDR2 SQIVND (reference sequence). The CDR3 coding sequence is TGTGCCAGTAGAGAGATCGCGGGAGGGCACGAGACCCAGTACTTC. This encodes CASREIAGGHETQYF.

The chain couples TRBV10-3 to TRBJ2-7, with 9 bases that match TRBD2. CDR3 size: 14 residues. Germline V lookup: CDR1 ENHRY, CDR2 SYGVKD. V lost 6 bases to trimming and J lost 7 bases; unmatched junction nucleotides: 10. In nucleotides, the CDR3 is TGTGCCATCAGGGATCATGCGGGAGGGAGGGAGCAGTACTTC. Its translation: CAIRDHAGGREQYF.

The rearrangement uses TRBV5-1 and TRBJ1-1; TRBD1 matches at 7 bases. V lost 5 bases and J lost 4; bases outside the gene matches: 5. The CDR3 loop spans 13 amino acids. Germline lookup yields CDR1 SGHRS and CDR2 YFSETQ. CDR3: CASSSQGSTEAFF. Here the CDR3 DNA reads TGCGCCAGCAGTTCACAGGGGAGCACTGAAGCTTTCTTT.

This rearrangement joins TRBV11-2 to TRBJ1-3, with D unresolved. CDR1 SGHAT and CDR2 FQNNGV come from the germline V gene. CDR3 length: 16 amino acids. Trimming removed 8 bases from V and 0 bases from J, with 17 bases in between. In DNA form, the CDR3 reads TGTGCCAGCGGCCACTTTTTGGAGAGCTCTGGAAACACCATATATTTT. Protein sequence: CASGHFLESSGNTIYF.

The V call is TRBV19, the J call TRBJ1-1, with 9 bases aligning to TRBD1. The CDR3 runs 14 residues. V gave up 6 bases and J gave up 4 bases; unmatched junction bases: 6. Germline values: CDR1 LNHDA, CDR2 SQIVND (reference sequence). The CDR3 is CASRRGQGSTEAFF. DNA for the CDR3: TGTGCCAGTAGGCGAGGACAGGGGAGCACTGAAGCTTTCTTT. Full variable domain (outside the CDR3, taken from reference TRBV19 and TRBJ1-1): DGGITQSPKYLFRKEGQNVTLSCEQNLNHDAMYWYRQDPGQGLRLIYYSQIVNDFQKGDIAEGYSVSREKKESFPLTVTSAQKNPTAFYLCASRRGQGSTEAFFGQGTRLTVV.

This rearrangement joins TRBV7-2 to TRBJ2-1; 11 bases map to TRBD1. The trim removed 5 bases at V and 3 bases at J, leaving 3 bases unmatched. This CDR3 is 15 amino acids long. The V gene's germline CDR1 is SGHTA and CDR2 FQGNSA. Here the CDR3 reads CASSRGTGGYNEQFF. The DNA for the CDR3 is TGTGCCAGCAGCCGGGGGACAGGGGGCTACAATGAGCAGTTCTTC.

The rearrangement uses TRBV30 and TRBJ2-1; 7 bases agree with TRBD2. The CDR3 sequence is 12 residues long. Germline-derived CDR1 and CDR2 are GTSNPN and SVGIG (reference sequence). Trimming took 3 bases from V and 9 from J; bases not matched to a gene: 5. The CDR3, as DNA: TGTGCCTGGAGGGGAGGGGTGCGTGAGCAGTTCTTC. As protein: CAWRGGVREQFF.

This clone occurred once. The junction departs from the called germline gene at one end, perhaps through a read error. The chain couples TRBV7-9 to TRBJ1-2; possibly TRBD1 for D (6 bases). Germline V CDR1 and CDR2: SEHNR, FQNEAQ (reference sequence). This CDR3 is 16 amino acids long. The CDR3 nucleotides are TGTTCCAGCAGCCCCGGAGGAGACAGGCCTTTGGGAGGCTACACCTTC. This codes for CSSSPGGDRPLGGYTF.

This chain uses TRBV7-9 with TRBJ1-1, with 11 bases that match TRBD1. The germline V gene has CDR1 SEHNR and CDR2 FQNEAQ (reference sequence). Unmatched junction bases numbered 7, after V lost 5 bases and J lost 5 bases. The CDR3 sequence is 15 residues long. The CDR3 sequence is CASSPKGQGETEAFF. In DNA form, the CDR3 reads TGTGCCAGCAGCCCTAAGGGACAGGGGGAGACTGAAGCTTTCTTT.

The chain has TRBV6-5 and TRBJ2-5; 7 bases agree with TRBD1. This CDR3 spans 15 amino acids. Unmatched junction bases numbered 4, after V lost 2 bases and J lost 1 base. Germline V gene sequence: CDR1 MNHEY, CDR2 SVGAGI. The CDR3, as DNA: TGTGCCAGCAGTTACAGGGGGCAGTTCCAAGAGACCCAGTACTTC. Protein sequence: CASSYRGQFQETQYF.

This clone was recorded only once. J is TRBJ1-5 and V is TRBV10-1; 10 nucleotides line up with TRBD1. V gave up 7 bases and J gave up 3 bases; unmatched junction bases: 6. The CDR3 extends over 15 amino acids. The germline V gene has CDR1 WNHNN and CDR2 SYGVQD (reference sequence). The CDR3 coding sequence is TGCGCCAGCACCCTGGGACAGGGGTTCAATCAGCCCCAGCATTTT. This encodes CASTLGQGFNQPQHF.

The CDR3 here is CASSWTPQETQYF. For the CDR3, the DNA is TGTGCCAGCAGCTGGACACCTCAAGAGACCCAGTACTTC. This chain connects TRBV7-2 to TRBJ2-5; weak D call: TRBD1 (5 bases). CDR3 length: 13 residues. Germline V CDR1 and CDR2: SGHTA, FQGNSA. The V end was cut by 4 bases, the J end by 2 bases, with 8 bases between.

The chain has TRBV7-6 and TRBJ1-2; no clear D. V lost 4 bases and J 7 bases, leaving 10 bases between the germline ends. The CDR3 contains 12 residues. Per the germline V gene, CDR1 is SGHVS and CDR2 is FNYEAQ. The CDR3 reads CASSSSDVGYTF. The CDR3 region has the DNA TGTGCCAGCAGCTCAAGCGACGTTGGCTACACCTTC.

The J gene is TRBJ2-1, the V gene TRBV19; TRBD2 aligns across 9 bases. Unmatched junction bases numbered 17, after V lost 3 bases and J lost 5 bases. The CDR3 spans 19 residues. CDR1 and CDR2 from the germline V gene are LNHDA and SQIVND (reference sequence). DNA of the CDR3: TGTGCCAGTAGTATTTGGGGGCTAGCGGGATTAGGGCCCCACAATGAGCAGTTCTTC. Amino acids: CASSIWGLAGLGPHNEQFF.

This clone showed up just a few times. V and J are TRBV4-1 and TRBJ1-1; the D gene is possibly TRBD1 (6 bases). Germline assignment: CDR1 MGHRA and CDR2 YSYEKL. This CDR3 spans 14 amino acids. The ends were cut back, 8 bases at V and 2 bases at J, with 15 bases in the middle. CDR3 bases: TGCGCCAGCGAAGCCGGGGGGCTAAACACTGAAGCTTTCTTT. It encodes CASEAGGLNTEAFF.

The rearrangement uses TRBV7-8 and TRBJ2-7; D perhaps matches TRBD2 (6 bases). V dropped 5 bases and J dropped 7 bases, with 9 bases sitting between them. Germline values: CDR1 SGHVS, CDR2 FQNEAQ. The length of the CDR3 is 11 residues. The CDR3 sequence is CASSGGREQYF. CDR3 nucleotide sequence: TGTGCCAGCAGCGGAGGGAGGGAGCAGTACTTC.

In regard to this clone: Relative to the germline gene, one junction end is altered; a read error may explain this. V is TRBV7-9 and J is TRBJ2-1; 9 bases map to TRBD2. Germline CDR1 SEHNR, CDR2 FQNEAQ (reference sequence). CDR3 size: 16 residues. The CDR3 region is CAGSTVAGVGGNEQFF. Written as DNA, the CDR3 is TGTGCCGGCAGCACCGTAGCGGGGGTTGGAGGCAATGAGCAGTTCTTC.

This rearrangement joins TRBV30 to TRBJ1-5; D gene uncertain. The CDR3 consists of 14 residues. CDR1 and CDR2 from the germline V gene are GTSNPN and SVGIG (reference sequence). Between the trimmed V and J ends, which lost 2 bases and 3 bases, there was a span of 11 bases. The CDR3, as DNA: TGTGCCTGGAGTTCCCCGCGGGACAATCAGCCCCAGCATTTT. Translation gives CAWSSPRDNQPQHF.

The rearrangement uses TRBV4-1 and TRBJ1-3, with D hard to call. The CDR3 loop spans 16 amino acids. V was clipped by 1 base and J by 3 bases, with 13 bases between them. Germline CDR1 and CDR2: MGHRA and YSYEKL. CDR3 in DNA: TGCGCCAGCAGCCAAGCGAAGCGGAGTTTTGGAAACACCATATATTTT. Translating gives CASSQAKRSFGNTIYF.

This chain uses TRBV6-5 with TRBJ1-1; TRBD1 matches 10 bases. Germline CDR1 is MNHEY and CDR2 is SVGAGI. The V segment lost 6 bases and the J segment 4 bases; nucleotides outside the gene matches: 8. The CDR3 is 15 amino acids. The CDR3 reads CASSLTGTGVTEAFF. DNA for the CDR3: TGTGCCAGCAGCCTTACCGGGACAGGGGTCACTGAAGCTTTCTTT.

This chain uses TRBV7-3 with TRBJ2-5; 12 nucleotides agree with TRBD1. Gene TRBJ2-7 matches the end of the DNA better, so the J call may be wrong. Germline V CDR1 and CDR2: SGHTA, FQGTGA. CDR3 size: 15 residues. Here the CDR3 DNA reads TGTGCCAGCAGCCTTGGGACAGGGGGCCTCTACGAGCAGTACTTC. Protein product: CASSLGTGGLYEQYF.

CDR3 sequence: CASSRRTGMGYGYTF. The CDR3 bases are TGTGCCAGTAGTCGACGGACGGGAATGGGCTATGGCTACACCTTC. The J gene is TRBJ1-2, the V gene TRBV19; D unresolved. This CDR3 region has 15 residues. The germline V gene encodes CDR1 LNHDA and CDR2 SQIVND (reference sequence). Trimming stripped 5 bases from V and 4 bases from J, with 17 bases between.